The T cell receptor (beta chain) described here comes from a study of shared clonotypes between healthy human individuals. The study's findings and limits: Blood was the sole source, and tissue repertoires probably differ.

The ends were cut back, 8 bases at V and 2 bases at J, with 12 bases in the middle. Germline V gene data show CDR1 as ENHRY and CDR2 as SYGVKD. This CDR3 region has 13 residues. Evenly divided among several immunoSEQ plates was the genomic DNA of each subset. The DNA input per sorted-subset replicate PCR was roughly 0.2 ug, corresponding to some 30,000 T cell genomes. Libraries were prepared by immunoSEQ multiplex PCR; TCRdb keeps only in-frame clonotypes and omits some of them. Here the sample spans 1.5 million to 1.9 million clones, nearly 99% being singletons. Notes on this clone: Its antigen remains unidentified.

The TCR was taken from a man younger than 45 in good health. The gene calls are TRBV10-3 and TRBJ2-5, with D hard to call. The sample taken for sequencing was naive CD4+ T cells sorted from blood. Subset defined: CD45RA+ positively selected. The CDR3 sequence: CAIAFASQETQYF. The CDR3 nucleotides are TGTGCCATCGCCTTTGCCTCTCAAGAGACCCAGTACTTC.